The text below deals with one T cell receptor beta chain. The antigen this receptor binds is unknown. The germline V gene sets CDR1 to SGHRS and CDR2 to YFSETQ. The CDR3 has 16 amino acids, counting the end cysteine and phenylalanine. This entry has no DNA. Each CD8+ T cell subset was flow-sorted in triplicate, with approximately 300,000 cells per subset placed directly into RLT lysis buffer. Naive CD8+ T cells were defined stringently as CD45RO-CCR7+CD27+CD95- to exclude memory contaminants. Standard density gradient centrifugation was used to isolate peripheral blood mononuclear cells from buffy coats. Naive CXCR3-negative and CXCR3-positive CD8+ T cells were flow-sorted on a FACSAria III. Total RNA was extracted from sorted cells with an RNeasy Mini Kit. The sample comes from a study of CXCR3-negative and CXCR3-positive naive CD8 T cells (dated by TCRdb to between 2019 and 2020). About the study as a whole: Some 150 million TRB reads were obtained in total, roughly 1.5 +/- 0.3 million reads per library. The diversity and physicochemical repertoire analyses included eleven to twelve donors pooled from two independent experiments. TRBV-TRBJ cluster analysis included naive subsets from roughly 5 donors and memory cells from 3 donors. Results the study describes overall, beyond this receptor: Because CXCR3 expression was partially decreased after cryopreservation, freshly isolated PBMCs were used for most assays. Compared with CXCR3-negative naive cells, CXCR3-positive naive cells had TRB CDR3s with higher hydrophobicity (lower Kidera factor 4), lower energy, and higher strength and volume indices. Because surface CD5, which is linked to self-reactivity in mice, was comparable between the naive subsets, TCR interaction strength was also inferred from TRB CDR3 physicochemical properties. Comparably high repertoire diversity was found in both naive subsets, whereas much lower repertoire diversity was found in memory CD8+ T cells. TRBV-TRBJ usage was similar between naive CXCR3-negative and CXCR3-positive cells from the same donor, while memory cells showed distinct patterns.

The data were produced on a NextSeq 550. The Human TCR Profiling Kit (MiLaboratory) was used to prepare UMI-labeled 5' RACE TRB cDNA libraries. The full amount of extracted RNA was used for cDNA synthesis, and the full amount of resulting cDNA was used for PCR amplification. Libraries were prepared in parallel using an identical number of PCR cycles. Processing in the source paper ran as follows. With a requirement of at least two reads per UMI, MIGEC and MiXCR extracted about 50,000 +/- 10,000 unique UMI-labeled TRB cDNA molecules per library. On average, approximately 40,000 +/- 10,000 functional in-frame TRB CDR3 nucleotide clonotypes lacking stop codons were found per library. After each sample was downsampled to 5000 UMI-labeled TRB molecules, VDJtools was used to calculate diversity metrics such as normalized Shannon-Wiener and Chao1. Clonotype-size-weighted physicochemical properties of the central five CDR3 residues (interaction energy, strength, volume and Kidera factor 4) were computed in VDJtools. TCRdb reanalyzed the reads, keeping one entry per CDR3 protein sequence and omitting DNA. The V and J calls shown here were made by TCRdb, not taken from the authors' results. This sample's table has entries for roughly 120,000 distinct CDR3 sequences. The biggest ten clones account for about 0.54% of the sample.

This receptor was obtained from a human donor in good health. Some clones in this sample may be carry-over from other donors' samples. The material sequenced was naive CXCR3+ CD8+ T cells from blood. Sample cell subset or site, as interpreted from the label and publication: CD45RO-CCR7+CD27+CD95- naive CD8+ T cells expressing CXCR3 (TNR3+). The sequence links TRBV5-1 to TRBJ2-1; TCRdb outputs TRBD2, but without DNA this stays unchecked. The CDR3 reads as follows: CASQPSGGASAREQFF.